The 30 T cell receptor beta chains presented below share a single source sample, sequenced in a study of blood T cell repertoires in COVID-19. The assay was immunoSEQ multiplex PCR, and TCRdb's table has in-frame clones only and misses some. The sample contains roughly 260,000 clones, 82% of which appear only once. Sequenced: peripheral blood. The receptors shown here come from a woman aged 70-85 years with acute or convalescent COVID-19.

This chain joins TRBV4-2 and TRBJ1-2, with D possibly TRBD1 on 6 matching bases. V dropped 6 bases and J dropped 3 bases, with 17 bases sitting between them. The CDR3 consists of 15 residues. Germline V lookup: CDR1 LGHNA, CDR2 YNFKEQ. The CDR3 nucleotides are TGTGCCAGCAGGCCATCCTGGACAGATGACTATGGCTACACCTTC. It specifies CASRPSWTDDYGYTF.

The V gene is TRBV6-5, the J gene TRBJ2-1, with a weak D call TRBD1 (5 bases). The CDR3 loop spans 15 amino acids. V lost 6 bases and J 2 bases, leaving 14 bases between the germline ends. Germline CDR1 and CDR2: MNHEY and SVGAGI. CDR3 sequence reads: CASRGSGAPYNEQFF. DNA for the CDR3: TGTGCCAGCAGAGGCTCTGGGGCCCCCTACAATGAGCAGTTCTTC.

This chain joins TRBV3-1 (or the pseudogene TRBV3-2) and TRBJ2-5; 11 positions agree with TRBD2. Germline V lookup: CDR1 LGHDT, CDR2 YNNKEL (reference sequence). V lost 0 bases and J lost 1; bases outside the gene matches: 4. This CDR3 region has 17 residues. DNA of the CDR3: TGTGCCAGCAGCCAAGATTTCCTAGCGGGGGGCCAAGAGACCCAGTACTTC. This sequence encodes CASSQDFLAGGQETQYF.

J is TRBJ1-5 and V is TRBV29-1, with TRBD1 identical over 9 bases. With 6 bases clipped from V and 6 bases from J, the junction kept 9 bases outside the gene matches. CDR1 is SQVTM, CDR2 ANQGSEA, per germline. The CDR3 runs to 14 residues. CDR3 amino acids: CSVSGQGFSQPQHF. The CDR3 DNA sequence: TGCAGCGTCTCAGGACAGGGGTTTAGTCAGCCCCAGCATTTT.

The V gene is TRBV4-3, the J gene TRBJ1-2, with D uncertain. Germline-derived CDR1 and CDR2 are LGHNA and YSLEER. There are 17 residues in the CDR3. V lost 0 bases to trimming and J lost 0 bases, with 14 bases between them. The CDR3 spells CASSQELRGVANYGYTF. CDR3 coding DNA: TGCGCCAGCAGCCAAGAGCTCAGAGGAGTAGCTAACTATGGCTACACCTTC.

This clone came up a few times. As DNA, the CDR3 is TGTGCCAGCAGTCCTATCAGGGATCAGCCCCAGCATTTT. It translates to CASSPIRDQPQHF. The chain uses TRBV2 and TRBJ1-5, with D maybe TRBD1 (5 bases). CDR3 size: 13 residues. V lost 5 bases and J 5 bases, leaving 10 bases between the germline ends. Germline lookup yields CDR1 SNHLY and CDR2 FYNNEI.

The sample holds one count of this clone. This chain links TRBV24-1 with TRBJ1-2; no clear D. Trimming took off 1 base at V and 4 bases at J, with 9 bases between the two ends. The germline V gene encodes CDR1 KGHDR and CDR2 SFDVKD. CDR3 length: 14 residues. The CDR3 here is CATSDLIRSYGYTF. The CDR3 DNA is TGTGCCACCAGTGATTTAATCAGATCCTATGGCTACACCTTC.

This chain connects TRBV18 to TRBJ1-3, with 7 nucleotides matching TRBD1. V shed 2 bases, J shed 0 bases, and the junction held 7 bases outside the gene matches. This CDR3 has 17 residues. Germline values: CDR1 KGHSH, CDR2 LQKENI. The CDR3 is CASSPSTGILSGNTIYF. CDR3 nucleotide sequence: TGTGCCAGCTCACCATCGACAGGGATTCTCTCTGGAAACACCATATATTTT.

For the CDR3, the DNA is TGTGCCAGCAGCCAAGGGGGAGGGTATGGCTACACCTTC. Its protein is CASSQGGGYGYTF. The J gene is TRBJ1-2, the V gene TRBV4-2, with D uncertain. The CDR3 contains 13 residues. Germline V gene data show CDR1 as LGHNA and CDR2 as YNFKEQ. Trimming cost V 1 base and J 5 bases, with 8 bases left between them.

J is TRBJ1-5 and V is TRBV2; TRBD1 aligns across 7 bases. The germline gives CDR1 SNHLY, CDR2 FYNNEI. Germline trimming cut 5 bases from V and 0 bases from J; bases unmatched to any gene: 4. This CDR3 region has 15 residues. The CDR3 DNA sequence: TGTGCCAGCAGTAGGGACAGCGATAGCAATCAGCCCCAGCATTTT. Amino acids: CASSRDSDSNQPQHF.

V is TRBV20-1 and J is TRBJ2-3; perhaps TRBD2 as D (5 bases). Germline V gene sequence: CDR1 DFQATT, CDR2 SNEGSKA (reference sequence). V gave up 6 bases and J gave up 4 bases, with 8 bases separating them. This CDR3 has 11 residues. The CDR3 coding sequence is TGCAGTGCCGTAGCGCCAGATACGCAGTATTTT. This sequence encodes CSAVAPDTQYF.

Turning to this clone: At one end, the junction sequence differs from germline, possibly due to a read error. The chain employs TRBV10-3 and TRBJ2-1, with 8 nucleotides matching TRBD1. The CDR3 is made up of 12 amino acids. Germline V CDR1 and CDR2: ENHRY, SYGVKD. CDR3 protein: CALRGRSDEQFF. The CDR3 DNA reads TGTGCCCTCAGGGGGCGGTCTGATGAGCAGTTCTTC.

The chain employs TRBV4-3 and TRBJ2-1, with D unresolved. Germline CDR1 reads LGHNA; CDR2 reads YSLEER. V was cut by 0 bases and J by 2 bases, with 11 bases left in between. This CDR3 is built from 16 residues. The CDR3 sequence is CASSQDLLHPYNEQFF. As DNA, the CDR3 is TGCGCCAGCAGCCAAGATCTCTTACACCCCTACAATGAGCAGTTCTTC.

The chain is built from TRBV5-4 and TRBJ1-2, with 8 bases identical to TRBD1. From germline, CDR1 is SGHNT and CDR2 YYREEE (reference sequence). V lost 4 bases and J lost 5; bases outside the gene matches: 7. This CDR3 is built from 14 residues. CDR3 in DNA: TGTGCCAGCAGCCCCCCGGACAGGGATTATGGCTACACCTTC. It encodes CASSPPDRDYGYTF.

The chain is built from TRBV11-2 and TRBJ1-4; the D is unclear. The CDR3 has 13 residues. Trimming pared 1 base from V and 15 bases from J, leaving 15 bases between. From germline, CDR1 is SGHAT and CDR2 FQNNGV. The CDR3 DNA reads TGTGCCAGCAGCTTAGCACGGCAGGAAAGAGTGTTTTTT. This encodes CASSLARQERVFF.

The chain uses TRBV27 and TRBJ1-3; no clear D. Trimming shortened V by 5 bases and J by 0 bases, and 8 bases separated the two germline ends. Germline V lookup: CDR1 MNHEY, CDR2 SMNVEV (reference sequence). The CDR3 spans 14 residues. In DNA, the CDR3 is TGTGCCAGCAGTCCTCTAAGCTCTGGAAACACCATATATTTT. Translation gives CASSPLSSGNTIYF.

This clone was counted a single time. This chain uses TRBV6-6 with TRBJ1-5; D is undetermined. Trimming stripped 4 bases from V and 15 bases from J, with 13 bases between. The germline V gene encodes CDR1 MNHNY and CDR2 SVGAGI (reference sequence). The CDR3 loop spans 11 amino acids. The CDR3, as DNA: TGTGCCAGCAGTTGGGAGGAGGGTTCGCATTTT. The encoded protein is CASSWEEGSHF.

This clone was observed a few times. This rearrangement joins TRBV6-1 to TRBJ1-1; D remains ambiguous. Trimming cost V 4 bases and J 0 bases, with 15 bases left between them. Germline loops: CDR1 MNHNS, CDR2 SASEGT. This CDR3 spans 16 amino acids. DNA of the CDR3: TGTGCCAGCAGTGTCCAATTAGGACTCATGAACACTGAAGCTTTCTTT. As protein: CASSVQLGLMNTEAFF.

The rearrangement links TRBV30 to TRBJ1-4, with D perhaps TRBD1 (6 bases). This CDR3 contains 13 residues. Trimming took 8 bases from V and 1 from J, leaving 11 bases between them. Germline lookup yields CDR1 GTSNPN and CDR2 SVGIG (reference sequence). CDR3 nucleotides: TGTGCCCAACAGGGCGTAACTAATGAAAAACTGTTTTTT. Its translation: CAQQGVTNEKLFF.

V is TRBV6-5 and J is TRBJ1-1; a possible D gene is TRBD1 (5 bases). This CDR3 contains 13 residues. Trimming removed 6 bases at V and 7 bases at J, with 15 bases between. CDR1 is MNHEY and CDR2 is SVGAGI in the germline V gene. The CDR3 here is CASRNFGGLEAFF. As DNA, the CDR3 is TGTGCCAGCAGAAACTTCGGGGGACTTGAAGCTTTCTTT.

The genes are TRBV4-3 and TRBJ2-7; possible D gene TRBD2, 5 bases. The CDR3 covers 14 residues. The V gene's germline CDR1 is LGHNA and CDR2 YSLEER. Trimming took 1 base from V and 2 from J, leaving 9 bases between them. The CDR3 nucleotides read TGCGCCAGCAGCCAAGCTGCGGGCCCCTACGAGCAGTACTTC. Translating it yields CASSQAAGPYEQYF.

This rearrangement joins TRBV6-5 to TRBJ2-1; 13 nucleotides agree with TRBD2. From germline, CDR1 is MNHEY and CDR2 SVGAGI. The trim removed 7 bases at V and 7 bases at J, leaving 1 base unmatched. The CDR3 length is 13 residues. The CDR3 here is CASTGLAGNEQFF. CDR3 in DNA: TGTGCCAGCACGGGACTAGCGGGGAATGAGCAGTTCTTC.

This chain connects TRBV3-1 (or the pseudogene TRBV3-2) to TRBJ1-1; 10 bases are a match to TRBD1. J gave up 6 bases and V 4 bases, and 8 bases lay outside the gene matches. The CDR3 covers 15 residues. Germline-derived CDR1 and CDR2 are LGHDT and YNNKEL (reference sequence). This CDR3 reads CASSPRDRGLAEAFF. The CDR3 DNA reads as TGTGCCAGCAGCCCCCGGGACAGGGGTCTCGCTGAAGCTTTCTTT.

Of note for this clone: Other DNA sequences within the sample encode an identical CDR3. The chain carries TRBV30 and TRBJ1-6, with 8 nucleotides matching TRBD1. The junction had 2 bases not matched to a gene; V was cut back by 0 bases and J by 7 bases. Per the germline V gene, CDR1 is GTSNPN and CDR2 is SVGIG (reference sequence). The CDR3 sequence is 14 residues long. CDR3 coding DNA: TGTGCCTGGAGTGTAGGACAGGGAAATTCACCCCTCCACTTT. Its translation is CAWSVGQGNSPLHF.

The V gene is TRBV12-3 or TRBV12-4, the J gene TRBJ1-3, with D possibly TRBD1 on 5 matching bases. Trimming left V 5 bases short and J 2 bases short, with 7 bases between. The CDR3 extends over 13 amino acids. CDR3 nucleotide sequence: TGTGCCAGCAGTACGACAGCTGGAAACACCATATATTTT. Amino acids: CASSTTAGNTIYF.

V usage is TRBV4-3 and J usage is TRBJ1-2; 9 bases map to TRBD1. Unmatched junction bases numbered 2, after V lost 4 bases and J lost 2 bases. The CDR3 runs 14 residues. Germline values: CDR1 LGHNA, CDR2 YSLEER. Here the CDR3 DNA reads TGCGCCAGCAGCCGGGGGACAGGGAACTATGGCTACACCTTC. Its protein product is CASSRGTGNYGYTF.

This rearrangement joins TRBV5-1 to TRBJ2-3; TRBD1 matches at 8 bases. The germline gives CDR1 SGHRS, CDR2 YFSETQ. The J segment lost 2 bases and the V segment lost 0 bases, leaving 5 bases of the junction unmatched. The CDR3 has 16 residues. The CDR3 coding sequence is TGCGCCAGCAGCTTGGTTGGACAGGGAGCCACAGATACGCAGTATTTT. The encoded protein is CASSLVGQGATDTQYF.

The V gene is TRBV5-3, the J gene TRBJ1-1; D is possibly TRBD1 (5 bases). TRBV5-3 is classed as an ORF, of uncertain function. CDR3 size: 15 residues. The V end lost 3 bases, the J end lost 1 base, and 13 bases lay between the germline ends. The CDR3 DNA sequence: TGTGCCAGAAGCTCGTCAGGGCGGGGGAACACTGAAGCTTTCTTT. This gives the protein CARSSSGRGNTEAFF.

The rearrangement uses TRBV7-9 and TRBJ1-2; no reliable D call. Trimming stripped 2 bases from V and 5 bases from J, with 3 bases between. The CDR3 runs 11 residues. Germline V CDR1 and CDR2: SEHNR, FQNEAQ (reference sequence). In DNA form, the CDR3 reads TGTGCCAGCAGCTTACAATATGGCTACACCTTC. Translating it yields CASSLQYGYTF.

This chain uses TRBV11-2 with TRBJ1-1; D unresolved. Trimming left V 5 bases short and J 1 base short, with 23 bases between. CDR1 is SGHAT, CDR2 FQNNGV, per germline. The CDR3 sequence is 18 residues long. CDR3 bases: TGTGCCAGCAGCGTTAGGAATCGAATGAGTGCGGAGAACACTGAAGCTTTCTTT. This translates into CASSVRNRMSAENTEAFF. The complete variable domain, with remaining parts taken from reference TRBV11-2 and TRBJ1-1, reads EAGVAQSPRYKIIEKRQSVAFWCNPISGHATLYWYQQILGQGPKLLIQFQNNGVVDDSQLPKDRFSAERLKGVDSTLKIQPAKLEDSAVYLCASSVRNRMSAENTEAFFGQGTRLTVV.